The rows below give T cell receptor beta chains drawn from one sample of a study of response to subunit inactivated influenza vaccine. TCRdb fed the RT-PCR reads into MiXCR, producing one record per CDR3 protein. The profile shows just over 300,000 distinct CDR3 sequences, 20% to 25% of them singletons. The source was PBMCs from blood, collected less than 22 months after vaccination. All receptors derive from a man between 50 and 69 years old who received an inactivated influenza vaccine. Each CDR3 is given with its conserved first and last residue. D genes are given only for firm matches. Clone size is not always given. Where it is, it says once, few, many or a class for expanded clones.

v_call: TRBV6-1
d_call: NA
j_call: TRBJ1-4
clone_size: NA
cdr3_aa: CASSESGSFNEKLFF
cdr3_nt: TGTGCCAGCAGTGAATCGGGCAGTTTTAATGAAAAACTGTTTTTT

v_call: TRBV5-1
d_call: TRBD1
j_call: TRBJ1-5
clone_size: NA
cdr3_aa: CASRTGTGDQPQHF
cdr3_nt: TGCGCCAGCAGAACCGGGACAGGAGATCAGCCCCAGCATTTT

v_call: TRBV4-3
d_call: NA
j_call: TRBJ2-7
clone_size: many
cdr3_aa: CASSQDRGPYEQYF
cdr3_nt: TGCGCCAGCAGCCAAGATCGGGGGCCTTACGAGCAGTACTTC

v_call: TRBV4-1
d_call: NA
j_call: TRBJ2-7
clone_size: NA
cdr3_aa: CASSQEQVVLYEQYF
cdr3_nt: TGCGCCAGCAGCCAAGAACAGGTGGTACTCTACGAGCAGTACTTC

v_call: TRBV15
d_call: NA
j_call: TRBJ1-1
clone_size: NA
cdr3_aa: CATSRGFNTEAFF
cdr3_nt: TGTGCCACCAGCAGAGGGTTCAACACTGAAGCTTTCTTT

v_call: TRBV2
d_call: NA
j_call: TRBJ2-7
clone_size: many
cdr3_aa: CASRRAINSYEQYF
cdr3_nt: TGTGCCAGCAGGAGGGCCATTAACTCCTACGAGCAGTACTTC

v_call: TRBV7-9
d_call: NA
j_call: TRBJ2-1
clone_size: many
cdr3_aa: CASSTATNEQFF
cdr3_nt: TGTGCCAGCAGCACGGCGACCAATGAGCAGTTCTTC

v_call: TRBV7-8
d_call: TRBD1
j_call: TRBJ1-4
clone_size: NA
cdr3_aa: CASSLTPTGVANEKLFF
cdr3_nt: TGTGCCAGCAGCTTAACTCCGACAGGGGTGGCTAATGAAAAACTGTTTTTT

v_call: TRBV7-8
d_call: TRBD2
j_call: TRBJ2-7
clone_size: few
cdr3_aa: CASSFSGRIDEQYF
cdr3_nt: TGTGCCAGCAGCTTTAGCGGGAGAATTGACGAGCAGTACTTC

v_call: TRBV5-6
d_call: TRBD2
j_call: TRBJ2-1
clone_size: NA
cdr3_aa: CASSTGTGGGYNEQFF
cdr3_nt: TGTGCCAGCAGCACGGGGACGGGAGGAGGTTACAATGAGCAGTTCTTC

v_call: TRBV11-2
d_call: TRBD1
j_call: TRBJ1-1
clone_size: few
cdr3_aa: CASSLAWGQGHTEAFF
cdr3_nt: TGTGCCAGCAGCTTAGCGTGGGGACAGGGTCACACTGAAGCTTTCTTT

v_call: TRBV7-6
d_call: NA
j_call: TRBJ2-1
clone_size: NA
cdr3_aa: CASSPLTGGEQFF
cdr3_nt: TGTGCCAGCAGCCCCTTGACGGGTGGCGAGCAGTTCTTC

v_call: TRBV19
d_call: NA
j_call: TRBJ2-1
clone_size: NA
cdr3_aa: CAVKPGRDNEQFF
cdr3_nt: TGTGCCGTCAAGCCGGGACGAGACAATGAGCAGTTCTTC

v_call: TRBV11-2
d_call: NA
j_call: TRBJ1-5
clone_size: NA
cdr3_aa: CASSFNRNQPQHF
cdr3_nt: TGTGCCAGCAGCTTCAATAGGAATCAGCCCCAGCATTTT

v_call: TRBV7-9
d_call: NA
j_call: TRBJ2-1
clone_size: NA
cdr3_aa: CASSSHSSGKQFF
cdr3_nt: TGTGCCAGCAGCTCCCATTCTTCGGGAAAGCAGTTCTTC

v_call: TRBV27
d_call: NA
j_call: TRBJ1-5
clone_size: few
cdr3_aa: CASSLLSPRPNQPQHF
cdr3_nt: TGTGCCAGCAGTTTATTAAGCCCCCGGCCCAATCAGCCCCAGCATTTT

v_call: TRBV7-2
d_call: NA
j_call: TRBJ2-7
clone_size: NA
cdr3_aa: CASSLARGQQYF
cdr3_nt: TGTGCCAGCAGCTTAGCGAGAGGACAGCAGTACTTC

v_call: TRBV18
d_call: TRBD2
j_call: TRBJ2-3
clone_size: NA
cdr3_aa: CASSPRLAGDTDTQYF
cdr3_nt: TGTGCCAGCTCACCACGCCTAGCGGGGGACACAGATACGCAGTATTTT

v_call: TRBV6-1
d_call: TRBD2
j_call: TRBJ2-2
clone_size: few
cdr3_aa: CASSDLAGTGELFF
cdr3_nt: TGTGCCAGCAGTGACCTAGCGGGCACCGGGGAGCTGTTTTTT

v_call: TRBV12-3/TRBV12-4
d_call: NA
j_call: TRBJ2-5
clone_size: NA
cdr3_aa: CASSRSTESGTQYF
cdr3_nt: TGTGCCAGCAGTCGGTCGACGGAGTCTGGGACCCAGTACTTC

v_call: TRBV19
d_call: NA
j_call: TRBJ1-1
clone_size: NA
cdr3_aa: CASSRTIGTATNEAFF
cdr3_nt: TGTGCCAGTAGTAGGACCATCGGGACGGCTACAAATGAAGCTTTCTTT

v_call: TRBV5-6
d_call: NA
j_call: TRBJ1-4
clone_size: NA
cdr3_aa: CASSHRDNEKLFF
cdr3_nt: TGTGCCAGCAGCCATCGGGATAATGAAAAACTGTTTTTT

v_call: TRBV24-1
d_call: NA
j_call: TRBJ2-1
clone_size: few
cdr3_aa: CATSDARAGNEQFF
cdr3_nt: TGTGCCACCAGTGACGCCAGGGCGGGCAATGAGCAGTTCTTC

v_call: TRBV29-1
d_call: TRBD1
j_call: TRBJ2-3
clone_size: few
cdr3_aa: CSVRQGARDTQYF
cdr3_nt: TGCAGCGTTCGACAGGGGGCGAGAGATACGCAGTATTTT

v_call: TRBV25-1
d_call: NA
j_call: TRBJ2-3
clone_size: NA
cdr3_aa: CASSELRGLSDTQYF
cdr3_nt: TGTGCCAGCAGTGAATTGCGGGGGCTATCAGATACGCAGTATTTT

v_call: TRBV10-3
d_call: TRBD1
j_call: TRBJ1-5
clone_size: few
cdr3_aa: CAISESLGQGSNQPQHF
cdr3_nt: TGTGCCATCAGTGAGTCCCTTGGACAGGGGAGCAATCAGCCCCAGCATTTT

v_call: TRBV19
d_call: TRBD1
j_call: TRBJ2-1
clone_size: few
cdr3_aa: CASSLKTGKLAYNEQFF
cdr3_nt: TGTGCCAGTAGTTTGAAGACAGGGAAGCTTGCCTACAATGAGCAGTTCTTC

v_call: TRBV4-3
d_call: NA
j_call: TRBJ1-2
clone_size: few
cdr3_aa: CASSQDPRDGYHRYGYTF
cdr3_nt: TGCGCCAGCAGCCAAGACCCCCGGGACGGATATCACCGCTATGGCTACACCTTC

v_call: TRBV24-1
d_call: NA
j_call: TRBJ2-2
clone_size: few
cdr3_aa: CAAPKGTGELFF
cdr3_nt: TGTGCCGCACCCAAGGGCACCGGGGAGCTGTTTTTT

v_call: TRBV11-1
d_call: NA
j_call: TRBJ2-1
clone_size: NA
cdr3_aa: CASSLEPGWYNEQFF
cdr3_nt: TGTGCCAGCAGCTTAGAGCCAGGGTGGTACAATGAGCAGTTCTTC

v_call: TRBV7-8
d_call: NA
j_call: TRBJ2-2
clone_size: few
cdr3_aa: CASSSRGVSGELFF
cdr3_nt: TGTGCCAGCAGCTCAAGGGGGGTTTCCGGGGAGCTGTTTTTT

v_call: TRBV5-6
d_call: TRBD1
j_call: TRBJ1-1
clone_size: NA
cdr3_aa: CASGLPGGNTEAFF
cdr3_nt: TGTGCCAGCGGGCTTCCAGGGGGCAACACTGAAGCTTTCTTT

v_call: TRBV12-3/TRBV12-4
d_call: TRBD1
j_call: TRBJ2-3
clone_size: NA
cdr3_aa: CASTLRGTGGTDTQYF
cdr3_nt: TGTGCCAGCACTCTAAGGGGGACAGGGGGCACAGATACGCAGTATTTT

v_call: TRBV4-2
d_call: NA
j_call: TRBJ1-1
clone_size: NA
cdr3_aa: CASSQAGTGKLRVTEAFF
cdr3_nt: TGTGCCAGCAGCCAAGCCGGAACAGGGAAGTTGAGGGTCACTGAAGCTTTCTTT

v_call: TRBV5-1
d_call: NA
j_call: TRBJ1-2
clone_size: NA
cdr3_aa: CASSLETRNYGYTF
cdr3_nt: TGCGCCAGCAGCTTGGAGACAAGGAACTATGGCTACACCTTC

v_call: TRBV21-1
d_call: NA
j_call: TRBJ1-1
clone_size: many
cdr3_aa: CATRQGKAFF
cdr3_nt: TGTGCCACCCGACAGGGGAAGGCTTTCTTT

v_call: TRBV20-1
d_call: TRBD1
j_call: TRBJ1-5
clone_size: NA
cdr3_aa: CSARDRGWYDQPQHF
cdr3_nt: TGCAGTGCTAGGGACAGGGGATGGTACGATCAGCCCCAGCATTTT

v_call: TRBV28
d_call: NA
j_call: TRBJ1-1
clone_size: few
cdr3_aa: CASSLLGILNTEAFF
cdr3_nt: TGTGCCAGCAGTCTCTTGGGCATATTGAACACTGAAGCTTTCTTT

v_call: TRBV12-3/TRBV12-4
d_call: NA
j_call: TRBJ1-3
clone_size: many
cdr3_aa: CASSLTGPDGNTIYF
cdr3_nt: TGTGCCAGCAGTTTGACAGGACCTGACGGAAACACCATATATTTT

v_call: TRBV29-1
d_call: NA
j_call: TRBJ2-2
clone_size: NA
cdr3_aa: CSGRDTNTGELFF
cdr3_nt: TGCAGCGGAAGGGATACGAACACCGGGGAGCTGTTTTTT

v_call: TRBV28
d_call: NA
j_call: TRBJ1-1
clone_size: many
cdr3_aa: CASSLPGGTEAFF
cdr3_nt: TGTGCCAGCAGTTTACCGGGGGGCACTGAAGCTTTCTTT

v_call: TRBV2
d_call: TRBD1
j_call: TRBJ2-1
clone_size: few
cdr3_aa: CASSDDRGSHNEQFF
cdr3_nt: TGTGCCAGCAGTGACGACAGGGGTAGCCACAATGAGCAGTTCTTC

v_call: TRBV3-1
d_call: TRBD1
j_call: TRBJ1-1
clone_size: few
cdr3_aa: CASSQDRGHRSTEAFF
cdr3_nt: TGTGCCAGCAGCCAAGATAGGGGGCACAGGTCCACTGAAGCTTTCTTT

v_call: TRBV6-2/TRBV6-3
d_call: NA
j_call: TRBJ2-1
clone_size: NA
cdr3_aa: CASSAYRVVSYNEQFF
cdr3_nt: TGTGCCAGCAGTGCCTACAGGGTCGTTTCCTACAATGAGCAGTTCTTC

v_call: TRBV12-3/TRBV12-4
d_call: NA
j_call: TRBJ1-2
clone_size: few
cdr3_aa: CASSFQGGHGYTF
cdr3_nt: TGTGCCAGCAGTTTTCAGGGCGGCCATGGCTACACCTTC

v_call: TRBV5-6
d_call: NA
j_call: TRBJ1-5
clone_size: few
cdr3_aa: CASSEGGISNQPQHF
cdr3_nt: TGTGCCAGCAGCGAGGGGGGAATCAGCAATCAGCCCCAGCATTTT

v_call: TRBV5-1
d_call: TRBD1
j_call: TRBJ2-7
clone_size: NA
cdr3_aa: CASSYQTGATYEQYF
cdr3_nt: TGCGCCAGCAGCTACCAGACAGGGGCAACCTACGAGCAGTACTTC

v_call: TRBV7-2
d_call: NA
j_call: TRBJ1-6
clone_size: NA
cdr3_aa: CASSFTNGNSPLHF
cdr3_nt: TGTGCCAGCAGCTTTACTAATGGGAATTCACCCCTCCACTTT

v_call: TRBV19
d_call: NA
j_call: TRBJ1-5
clone_size: NA
cdr3_aa: CASSISRQTNQPQHF
cdr3_nt: TGTGCCAGTAGTATCTCACGACAGACTAATCAGCCCCAGCATTTT

v_call: TRBV29-1
d_call: TRBD2
j_call: TRBJ2-3
clone_size: few
cdr3_aa: CSVVASGTVDTQYF
cdr3_nt: TGCAGCGTTGTCGCTAGCGGGACTGTGGATACGCAGTATTTT

v_call: TRBV13
d_call: TRBD1
j_call: TRBJ2-7
clone_size: NA
cdr3_aa: CASSPFPGQGRHEQYF
cdr3_nt: TGTGCCAGCAGCCCGTTTCCGGGACAGGGGAGACACGAGCAGTACTTC